This is a list of T cell receptor beta chains from one sample in a study of blood T cell repertoires in COVID-19. The repertoire was sequenced with immunoSEQ multiplex PCR; TCRdb's copy has only in-frame clones and lacks some. The repertoire consists of under 500,000 clones, with around 87% occurring once and the leading ten covering 1% to 1.3%. Sequenced sample: PBMCs or T cells enriched from blood (not recorded which). These TCRs come from a man younger than 40 who had recovered from COVID-19. Both conserved end residues are part of each CDR3. The listing skips clone size in some rows; elsewhere it reads once, few, many or a size class.

TRBJ1-2	TRBV7-9	-	CASSLLRKEGGYTF
TRBJ2-7	TRBV10-3	-	CAISEGALSYEQYF
TRBJ2-1	TRBV11-3	-	CASSLGREAMYNEQFF
TRBJ1-6	TRBV18	-	CASSPFGTSGNSPLHF
TRBJ2-2	TRBV27	-	CASSWSTQTITGELFF
TRBJ2-2	TRBV5-1	-	CASSWNRAGETGELFF
TRBJ2-1	TRBV6-5	-	CASGGRAYNEQFF
TRBJ2-1	TRBV4-2	-	CASSQPSGNNEQFF
TRBJ1-5	TRBV6-5	-	CASSSKGVGSNQPQHF
TRBJ2-2	TRBV28	-	CASSFPSGNTGELFF
TRBJ1-1	TRBV5-1	-	CASSLDRGSAFF
TRBJ2-7	TRBV6-5	-	CASSWSGQNYEQYF
TRBJ2-7	TRBV3-1/TRBV3-2	-	CASSTSGRPFEQYF
TRBJ2-7	TRBV7-9	-	CASSWGATGYEQYF
TRBJ2-1	TRBV19	once	CASRTLAGVRNEQFF
TRBJ1-2	TRBV7-8	-	CASSLGGIQGSGYTF
TRBJ1-1	TRBV28	-	CASRYPLNTEAFF
TRBJ2-7	TRBV5-1	once	CASSLVASSYEQYF
TRBJ2-2	TRBV28	-	CATQDRGNTGELFF
TRBJ1-1	TRBV19	-	CASSIGDRNTEAFF
TRBJ2-7	TRBV24-1	-	CATSDPLSYEQYF
TRBJ1-1	TRBV13	-	CASSSGFGANTEAFF
TRBJ1-1	TRBV30	-	CAWSVLGGSEAFF
TRBJ1-1	TRBV30	-	CAQGVATEAFF
TRBJ2-5	TRBV7-2	-	CASSLSAGNGQETQYF
TRBJ2-2	TRBV6-5	-	CASSYSPARAAGELFF
TRBJ2-1	TRBV24-1	-	CATSDLKPAGGPSNEQFF
TRBJ1-1	TRBV2	-	CASKTGMNTEAFF
TRBJ2-3	TRBV5-1	few	CASSLVAGATDTQYF
TRBJ2-3	TRBV7-6	-	CASSSGLAGVLDTQYF
TRBJ2-7	TRBV6-5	-	CASRPGHPREQYF
TRBJ1-4	TRBV18	-	CASSILSEGEKLFF
TRBJ2-6	TRBV5-4	-	CASSLGLAGFSGANVLTF
TRBJ2-7	TRBV5-1	-	CASSLMYRAYEQYF
TRBJ2-1	TRBV28	-	CASSPLTSGRAHEQFF
TRBJ2-3	TRBV24-1	-	CATRDSGSAADTQYF
TRBJ2-3	TRBV6-5	few	CASSFGQGITDTQYF
TRBJ2-2	TRBV6-1	few	CASSEAEAWMGGPNTGELFF
TRBJ1-6	TRBV28	-	CASSPWTGGPHSPLHF